These 22 T cell receptor beta chains were all obtained from the same sample, sequenced in a study of CD8+CD57+ T cells in acquired aplastic anemia (dated by TCRdb to between 2018 and 2020). The sample was run on an Illumina HiSeq 2000. Genomic DNA was used as template for profiling of TCR beta VDJ combinations and CDR3 sequences. The public reads were quality trimmed at Q25 with fastp and then assembled into clones with MiXCR by TCRdb, keeping productive beta chains. CDR3 protein sequences are deduplicated, and each keeps its most common genes and DNA. The sample table contains roughly 290,000 distinct CDR3 sequences; only one count was recorded for roughly 59% of them. The leading ten clones occupy 1% to 1.5% of the sample. Expansion of CD8+CD57+ cells had been shown by flow cytometry in the patients chosen for sequencing. Specimen: sorted CD4+, CD8+, or CD8+CD57+ T cells (not recorded which) from PBMCs. These receptors were taken from a human donor with aplastic anemia.

The chain is built from TRBV29-1 and TRBJ2-7; D may correspond to TRBD1 or TRBD2 (5 bases each). The CDR3 runs 15 residues. V lost 6 bases to trimming and J lost 0 bases, with 18 bases between them. Germline assignment: CDR1 SQVTM and CDR2 ANQGSEA. The CDR3 is CSVVPGPYSSYEQYF. The DNA for the CDR3 is TGCAGCGTCGTACCGGGACCCTATAGCTCCTACGAGCAGTACTTC.

The CDR3 protein is CASSLWGSTEAFF. Written as DNA, the CDR3 is TGTGCCAGCAGTCTATGGGGTTCCACTGAAGCTTTCTTT. The chain links TRBV5-6 to TRBJ1-1; unclear D gene. V shed 5 bases and J shed 4 bases, with 12 bases lying between them. The V gene's germline CDR1 is SGHDT and CDR2 YYEEEE. CDR3 length: 13 residues.

The chain couples TRBV10-3 to TRBJ1-1, with D unclear. Germline V gives CDR1 ENHRY, CDR2 SYGVKD. V was trimmed by 10 bases and J by 4 bases, leaving 16 bases between them. There are 13 residues in the CDR3. The CDR3 sequence: CATHGVQGTEAFF. The CDR3, as DNA: TGTGCCACTCACGGGGTTCAAGGCACTGAAGCTTTCTTT.

A remark on this clonotype: This is likely a read error, given that the CDR3 carries no conserved phenylalanine or tryptophan at its end. No DNA is shown, since the ends of the CDR3 on it are uncertain; the CDR3 is the one TCRdb lists. The J gene is TRBJ2-7, the V gene TRBV9; TRBD1 reflects the table's D call only, with no check against the DNA. 13 amino acids form the CDR3, both terminal residues included. Germline V gives CDR1 SGDLS, CDR2 YYNGEE. CDR3 residues: CASSVAKVAAKDN.

The V gene is TRBV5-4, the J gene TRBJ2-5, with 7 bases lining up with TRBD2. The CDR3 covers 14 residues. The V segment lost 1 base and the J segment 3 bases; nucleotides outside the gene matches: 3. In germline, CDR1 is SGHNT, CDR2 YYREEE (reference sequence). The CDR3 here is CASSLRLAEETQYF. In nucleotides, the CDR3 is TGTGCCAGCAGCTTGAGGCTAGCGGAAGAGACCCAGTACTTC.

The chain links TRBV10-1 to TRBJ2-7, with D unresolved. V was pared by 0 bases and J by 3 bases, with 6 bases between. Germline CDR1 is WNHNN and CDR2 is SYGVQD (reference sequence). The CDR3 is made up of 13 amino acids. CDR3 nucleotides: TGCGCCAGCAGTGAGTCCGCGAGCTACGAGCAGTACTTC. Protein product: CASSESASYEQYF.

The genes are TRBV3-1 and TRBJ2-1; D unclear. The CDR3 extends over 12 amino acids. Germline loops: CDR1 LGHDT, CDR2 YNNKEL (reference sequence). V was cut by 4 bases and J by 2 bases, with 3 bases left in between. The CDR3 protein is CASSPAYNEQFF. The CDR3, as DNA: TGTGCCAGCAGCCCTGCCTACAATGAGCAGTTCTTC.

This clonotype has just one count. This sequence may be a read error, since a much larger clone differs from it by one base. The chain carries TRBV18 and TRBJ1-1; 7 bases are a match to TRBD1. The CDR3 spans 13 residues. Looked up from germline, CDR1 is KGHSH and CDR2 is LQKENI. The DNA for the CDR3 is TGTGCCAGCTCACAGGGGACAGACACTGAAGCTTCCTTT. Translated, it gives CASSQGTDTEASF.

The V gene is TRBV27, the J gene TRBJ1-6; D is ambiguous. The CDR3 length is 15 residues. V lost 3 bases and J 8 bases, leaving 14 bases between the germline ends. The germline V gene has CDR1 MNHEY and CDR2 SMNVEV (reference sequence). The CDR3 region is CASSFRTAKDSPLHF. CDR3 in DNA: TGTGCCAGCAGTTTCAGGACTGCTAAGGATTCACCCCTCCACTTT.

The rearrangement joins TRBV10-3 to TRBJ2-7, with 7 bases matching TRBD1. The germline CDR1 and CDR2 sequences are ENHRY and SYGVKD. The CDR3 sequence is 13 residues long. With V trimmed by 10 bases and J by 6 bases, 12 bases remained unmatched. The CDR3 protein is CATQTGYSGEQYF. In DNA form, the CDR3 reads TGTGCCACCCAGACAGGGTACTCTGGCGAGCAGTACTTC.

In its sample, this clonotype was seen once. The J gene is TRBJ1-1, the V gene TRBV9; D is perhaps TRBD1 (6 bases). Trimming removed 3 bases at V and 11 bases at J, with 14 bases between. Germline CDR1 reads SGDLS; CDR2 reads YYNGEE. This CDR3 has 12 residues. CDR3 bases: TGTGCCAGCAGCGCGGACAGCTTTGGGGCTTTCTTT. It codes for CASSADSFGAFF.

Worth noting for this clonotype: Compared with germline, one end of the junction differs, possibly owing to a read error. The V gene is TRBV7-2, the J gene TRBJ2-7, with D possibly being TRBD2 (6 bases). The CDR3 is 15 residues long. Germline-derived CDR1 and CDR2 are SGHTA and FQGNSA. The chain's CDR3 is CASSLASGVAYGQYF. In nucleotides, the CDR3 is TGTGCCAGCAGCCTAGCCTCGGGAGTCGCCTACGGGCAGTACTTC.

The gene calls are TRBV19 and TRBJ2-7; possibly TRBD2 for D (5 bases). V lost 4 bases and J lost 1, with 8 bases in between. The length of the CDR3 is 13 residues. Germline-derived CDR1 and CDR2 are LNHDA and SQIVND (reference sequence). The CDR3 sequence: CASSRTPSYEQYF. CDR3 sequence (DNA): TGTGCCAGTAGTAGGACTCCGTCCTACGAGCAGTACTTC.

The V gene is TRBV20-1, the J gene TRBJ1-5, with D possibly TRBD1 on 5 matching bases. Germline values: CDR1 DFQATT, CDR2 SNEGSKA (reference sequence). V lost 6 bases and J 0 bases, leaving 12 bases between the germline ends. This CDR3 region has 14 residues. CDR3 sequence (DNA): TGCAGTGCCAACCGACAGCCTAGCAATCAGCCCCAGCATTTT. It translates to CSANRQPSNQPQHF.

The CDR3 spells CASSLSGSSETQYF. In DNA, the CDR3 is TGTGCCAGCAGTTTATCCGGGAGTTCAGAGACCCAGTACTTC. J is TRBJ2-5 and V is TRBV12-3 or TRBV12-4, with TRBD2 as a possible D gene (6 bases). Trimming pared 2 bases from V and 4 bases from J, leaving 11 bases between. CDR3 length: 14 amino acids.

The chain recombines TRBV19 with TRBJ2-6; D gene ambiguous. The CDR3 contains 13 residues. V shed 6 bases and J shed 2 bases, with 5 bases lying between them. Germline V gene data show CDR1 as LNHDA and CDR2 as SQIVND (reference sequence). The CDR3 loop reads CASRRTGANVLTF. The CDR3, as DNA: TGTGCCAGTAGGCGGACTGGGGCCAACGTCCTGACTTTC.

This clonotype was observed at least ten times. This chain uses TRBV4-1 with TRBJ1-1; D is ambiguous. The V gene's germline CDR1 is MGHRA and CDR2 YSYEKL. CDR3 size: 15 residues. Deletions cut 2 bases from V and 1 base from J, with 11 bases between. This CDR3 reads CASSQSSNSNTEAFF. The CDR3 DNA reads TGCGCCAGCAGCCAAAGCAGTAATTCGAACACTGAAGCTTTCTTT.

Comment on this clonotype: The junction does not match germline at one end; this may be a read error. The rearrangement uses TRBV20-1 and TRBJ1-1; 12 nucleotides line up with TRBD1. CDR1 DFQATT and CDR2 SNEGSKA come from the germline V gene (reference sequence). The CDR3 runs 15 residues. The CDR3 here is CSARAGTGGGSEALF. The CDR3 region has the DNA TGCAGTGCTAGGGCCGGGACAGGGGGCGGCTCTGAAGCTCTCTTT.

The chain employs TRBV4-1 and TRBJ2-7, with D possibly TRBD1 on 6 matching bases. This CDR3 is 14 amino acids long. Germline values: CDR1 MGHRA, CDR2 YSYEKL. V lost 1 base to trimming and J lost 3 bases, with 10 bases between them. The CDR3 sequence: CASSQGDISYEQYF. The CDR3 DNA follows: TGCGCCAGCAGCCAAGGGGACATCAGCTACGAGCAGTACTTC.

This clonotype was detected a few times. The gene calls are TRBV20-1 and TRBJ2-1; D is unclear. Germline CDR1 is DFQATT and CDR2 is SNEGSKA (reference sequence). The CDR3 has 12 amino acids. V lost 6 bases and J lost 6, with 12 bases in between. CDR3 coding DNA: TGCAGTGCCCGCCCCACCACCAATGAGCAGTTCTTC. Protein: CSARPTTNEQFF.

There are a few counts of this clonotype. The chain uses TRBV20-1 and TRBJ2-7, with D tentatively TRBD1 (6 bases). V lost 0 bases to trimming and J lost 2 bases, with 11 bases between them. Looked up from germline, CDR1 is DFQATT and CDR2 is SNEGSKA (reference sequence). The CDR3 covers 14 residues. CDR3 region: CSARDRDKPYEQYF. The CDR3 nucleotides read TGCAGTGCTAGAGACCGGGACAAACCCTACGAGCAGTACTTC.

The chain recombines TRBV13 with TRBJ2-7; D is ambiguous. Germline values: CDR1 PRHDT, CDR2 FYEKMQ (reference sequence). Deletions cut 0 bases from V and 7 bases from J, with 7 bases between. The CDR3 is 12 amino acids. CDR3 nucleotide sequence: TGTGCCAGCAGCTTAGGGGTTCGGGAGCAGTACTTC. Amino acid sequence: CASSLGVREQYF.